This T cell receptor (beta chain) was retrieved from a study of cytomegalovirus exposure and HLA in healthy donors. Notes on this clone: Its antigen remains unidentified.

Germline CDR1 MGHRA, CDR2 YSYEKL. Trimming removed 5 bases from V and 4 bases from J, with 14 bases in between. The CDR3 extends over 15 amino acids. Study-level results: In vitro, three CMV-associated chains proved specific for CMV antigens.

The PCR ran on 60 Vbeta and 13 Jbeta primers. Assay used: immunoSEQ multiplex PCR; TCRdb lists only in-frame clones, some missing. Here the sample spans about 200,000 clones, about 70% being singletons. The origin of this receptor is a middle-aged man in good health and CMV-seropositive. The chain links TRBV4-1 to TRBJ1-4, with D possibly matching TRBD1 (6 bases). Sequenced sample: PBMCs. CDR3 sequence (DNA): TGCGCCAGCAGCACCCCGGGACACTTTAATGAAAAACTGTTTTTT. Translated, it gives CASSTPGHFNEKLFF.